The 18 T cell receptor beta chains listed next were all sequenced from one sample in a study of neurological immune-mediated disorders. Each CDR3 protein is one row after TCRdb ran MiXCR on the 5' RACE reads. The sample lists fewer than 80,000 distinct CDR3 sequences; around 5.2% were seen once. The sequencing sample was made of PBMCs. These receptors originate from a woman aged 45-65 years with multiple sclerosis.

This clonotype was recorded many times. The chain employs TRBV20-1 and TRBJ2-3; a weak D match, TRBD2 (7 bases). Germline loops: CDR1 DFQATT, CDR2 SNEGSKA (reference sequence). The V and J ends lost 6 bases and 1 base respectively, with 20 bases between them. This CDR3 spans 16 amino acids. CDR3 sequence reads: CSAPSLRGGRTDTQYF. CDR3 in DNA: TGCAGTGCCCCCAGCTTAAGGGGGGGCCGCACAGATACGCAGTATTTT.

This clonotype was counted many times. This chain joins TRBV6-2 or TRBV6-3 and TRBJ2-5; 13 bases map to TRBD2. J gave up 3 bases and V 6 bases, and 10 bases lay outside the gene matches. This CDR3 is built from 17 residues. Per the germline V gene, CDR1 is MNHEY and CDR2 is SVGEGT. CDR3 DNA sequence: TGTGCCAGCAGCCCGGGACTAGCGGGACCTGGCGAAGAGACCCAGTACTTC. This encodes CASSPGLAGPGEETQYF.

This clonotype was detected ten times or more. The V call is TRBV29-1, the J call TRBJ1-1; the D gene is possibly TRBD1 (5 bases). Looked up from germline, CDR1 is SQVTM and CDR2 is ANQGSEA. V lost 6 bases and J 6 bases, leaving 17 bases between the germline ends. This CDR3 has 13 residues. Here the CDR3 DNA reads TGCAGCGTGGGGACGGGACCCAGGGCTGAAGCTTTCTTT. Translating gives CSVGTGPRAEAFF.

This clonotype was seen many times. The chain uses TRBV12-3 or TRBV12-4 and TRBJ2-5; 8 bases line up with TRBD2. V gave up 5 bases and J gave up 1 base; unmatched junction bases: 6. The length of the CDR3 is 15 residues. CDR3 loop: CASSKNRGGQETQYF. CDR3 DNA sequence: TGTGCCAGCAGTAAAAACCGGGGGGGCCAAGAGACCCAGTACTTC.

At least ten counts were recorded for this clonotype. The V and J genes are TRBV20-1 and TRBJ2-3; D remains ambiguous. Trimming stripped 0 bases from V and 5 bases from J, with 3 bases between. The CDR3 is made up of 11 amino acids. Germline assignment: CDR1 DFQATT and CDR2 SNEGSKA (reference sequence). This CDR3 reads CSARDQDTQYF. In nucleotides, the CDR3 is TGCAGTGCTAGAGATCAAGATACGCAGTATTTT.

This clonotype was observed at least ten times. This sequence joins TRBV3-1 and TRBJ2-2, with 9 bases fitting TRBD2. In germline, CDR1 is LGHDT, CDR2 YNNKEL (reference sequence). The CDR3 totals 16 residues. Trimming took 4 bases from V and 6 from J; bases not matched to a gene: 9. The CDR3 protein is CASSLVGLAGPGELFF. The CDR3 DNA is TGTGCCAGCAGCCTTGTGGGGCTAGCGGGGCCCGGGGAGCTGTTTTTT. Full variable domain (remainder filled in from reference TRBV3-1 and TRBJ2-2): DTAVSQTPKYLVTQMGNDKSIKCEQNLGHDTMYWYKQDSKKFLKIMFSYNNKELIINETVPNRFSPKSPDKAHLNLHINSLELGDSAVYFCASSLVGLAGPGELFFGEGSRLTVL.

This clonotype was counted many times. Here the CDR3 reads CASRETGASEKLFF. Written as DNA, the CDR3 is TGTGCCAGCAGGGAGACAGGGGCTTCTGAAAAACTGTTTTTT. The chain links TRBV12-3 or TRBV12-4 to TRBJ1-4, with TRBD1 matching over 8 bases. The CDR3 runs 14 residues. J lost 7 bases, V lost 6 bases, and 7 bases had no gene match.

At least ten counts were recorded for this clonotype. The J gene is TRBJ2-2, the V gene TRBV7-9; possibly TRBD2 for D (5 bases). Germline CDR1 SEHNR, CDR2 FQNEAQ (reference sequence). The CDR3 is 14 residues long. The V and J ends lost 8 bases and 4 bases respectively, with 14 bases between them. The CDR3 loop is CASDEEGLTGELFF. CDR3 coding DNA: TGTGCCAGCGATGAAGAAGGACTCACCGGGGAGCTGTTTTTT.

This clonotype came up many times. The rearrangement uses TRBV20-1 and TRBJ1-4; D may be TRBD1 (5 bases). Germline V gene lookup returns CDR1 DFQATT and CDR2 SNEGSKA (reference sequence). The CDR3 length is 13 residues. V was trimmed by 3 bases and J by 4 bases, leaving 9 bases between them. The CDR3, as DNA: TGCAGTGCTAGTCAGGGTGTTAATGAAAAACTGTTTTTT. This sequence encodes CSASQGVNEKLFF.

There are many counts of this clonotype. This chain joins TRBV7-9 and TRBJ1-1; a weak D match, TRBD1 (5 bases). Germline assignment: CDR1 SEHNR and CDR2 FQNEAQ (reference sequence). The CDR3 contains 14 residues. Trimming took off 1 base at V and 4 bases at J, with 10 bases between the two ends. The CDR3 DNA reads TGTGCCAGCAGCTTAGGCAGGGCGATCACTGAAGCTTTCTTT. Translating it yields CASSLGRAITEAFF.

This clonotype was observed at least ten times. This rearrangement joins TRBV5-1 to TRBJ2-2; TRBD2 matches 7 bases. The junction had 10 bases not matched to a gene; V was cut back by 3 bases and J by 5 bases. Germline assignment: CDR1 SGHRS and CDR2 YFSETQ. The CDR3 is 16 residues long. The CDR3 DNA reads TGCGCCAGCAGCTCACCGGTACCTAGCGGAACCGGGGAGCTGTTTTTT. It codes for CASSSPVPSGTGELFF.

This clonotype was recorded many times. The chain uses TRBV3-1 and TRBJ1-2; no clear D gene. The germline CDR1 and CDR2 sequences are LGHDT and YNNKEL (reference sequence). With 1 base removed from V and 4 bases from J, the gap between germline ends came to 4 bases. The CDR3 has 12 amino acids. CDR3 in amino acids: CASSQGPYGYTF. DNA for the CDR3: TGTGCCAGCAGCCAAGGGCCCTATGGCTACACCTTC.

In this sample, this clonotype turned up many times. The chain links TRBV7-2 to TRBJ2-2; D might be TRBD1 (6 bases). V was clipped by 10 bases and J by 3 bases, with 9 bases between them. Germline-derived CDR1 and CDR2 are SGHTA and FQGNSA. The CDR3 contains 12 residues. The CDR3 protein is CAITGYTGELFF. CDR3 sequence (DNA): TGTGCCATAACAGGGTACACCGGGGAGCTGTTTTTT.

This clonotype appeared many times. The chain links TRBV18 to TRBJ1-1, with D unresolved. Germline-derived CDR1 and CDR2 are KGHSH and LQKENI. CDR3 length equals 15 residues. The V end lost 0 bases, the J end lost 1 base, and 9 bases lay between the germline ends. The CDR3 DNA reads as TGTGCCAGCTCACCACCGAGCAGCCAGAACACTGAAGCTTTCTTT. Translated: CASSPPSSQNTEAFF.

This clonotype was found many times. The rearrangement uses TRBV24-1 and TRBJ2-3; D is unclear. V dropped 0 bases and J dropped 11 bases, with 5 bases sitting between them. CDR3 length: 11 amino acids. Germline CDR1 KGHDR, CDR2 SFDVKD. The CDR3 sequence is CATSDLGWQYF. CDR3 nucleotides: TGTGCCACCAGTGATTTGGGCTGGCAGTATTTT.

This clonotype occurred many times. The genes are TRBV20-1 and TRBJ2-2; 9 nucleotides agree with TRBD1. The J segment lost 7 bases and the V segment lost 1 base, leaving 4 bases of the junction unmatched. This CDR3 is built from 14 residues. Germline lookup yields CDR1 DFQATT and CDR2 SNEGSKA (reference sequence). The CDR3 reads CSARVDRGDGELFF. DNA of the CDR3: TGCAGTGCTAGAGTGGACAGGGGTGACGGGGAGCTGTTTTTT.

The sample holds many counts of this clonotype. This sequence joins TRBV7-2 and TRBJ2-3, with D unclear. CDR3 length: 12 amino acids. In germline, CDR1 is SGHTA, CDR2 FQGNSA. Trimming took 2 bases from V and 3 from J, leaving 3 bases between them. The CDR3 coding sequence is TGTGCCAGCAGCTTATATACAGATACGCAGTATTTT. Translated: CASSLYTDTQYF.

This clonotype has a count of ten or more. The V gene is TRBV5-1, the J gene TRBJ2-1; the D is unclear. Germline CDR1 SGHRS, CDR2 YFSETQ. The V gene lost 1 base and the J gene lost 10 bases, with 12 bases spanning the gap. CDR3 length equals 13 residues. The CDR3 nucleotides read TGCGCCAGCAGCTTGTTTGGGGTAGAAGAGCAGTTCTTC. It yields the protein CASSLFGVEEQFF.